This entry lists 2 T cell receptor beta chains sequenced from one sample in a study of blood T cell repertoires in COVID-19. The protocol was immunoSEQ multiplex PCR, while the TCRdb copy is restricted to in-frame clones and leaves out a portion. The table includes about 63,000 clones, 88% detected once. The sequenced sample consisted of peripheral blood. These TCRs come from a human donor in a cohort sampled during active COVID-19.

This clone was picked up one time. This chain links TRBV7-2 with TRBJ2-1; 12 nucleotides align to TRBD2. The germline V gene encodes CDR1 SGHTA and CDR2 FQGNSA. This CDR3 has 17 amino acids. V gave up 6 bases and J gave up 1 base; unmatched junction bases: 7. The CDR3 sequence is CASRQTSGGSSYNEQFF. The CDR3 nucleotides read TGTGCCAGCAGACAAACTAGCGGGGGGTCTTCCTACAATGAGCAGTTCTTC.

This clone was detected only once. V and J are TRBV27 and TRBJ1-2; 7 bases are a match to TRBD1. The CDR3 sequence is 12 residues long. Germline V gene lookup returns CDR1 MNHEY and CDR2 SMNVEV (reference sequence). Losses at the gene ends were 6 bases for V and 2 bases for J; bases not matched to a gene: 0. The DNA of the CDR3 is TGTGCCAGCAGGGACAGGAACTATGGCTACACCTTC. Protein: CASRDRNYGYTF.